This TCR beta chain was captured by sequencing in a study of T cells in Graves' hyperthyroidism and ophthalmopathy. RNA transcripts served as the template for amplifying TCR beta CDR3 regions. RT-PCR in the first round (using the HTBI primer set) targeted the TCR CDR3. Via MiXCR, TCRdb re-called the multiplex PCR reads, giving one row per CDR3 protein. Of hundreds of thousands of distinct CDR3 sequences in the sample, about 15% were seen once. Germline V CDR1 and CDR2: MDHEN, SYDVKM. This CDR3 region has 13 residues. Trimming stripped 2 bases from V and 4 bases from J, with 8 bases between. This clonotype was seen repeatedly, ten times or more.

Sequencing input: blood. This clonotype was obtained from a woman younger than 35 with Graves' hyperthyroidism. V and J are TRBV28 and TRBJ1-2; D may be TRBD1 (6 bases). Here the CDR3 reads CASSLRGPYGYTF. The CDR3 bases are TGTGCCAGCAGTTTACGGGGGCCCTATGGCTACACCTTC.